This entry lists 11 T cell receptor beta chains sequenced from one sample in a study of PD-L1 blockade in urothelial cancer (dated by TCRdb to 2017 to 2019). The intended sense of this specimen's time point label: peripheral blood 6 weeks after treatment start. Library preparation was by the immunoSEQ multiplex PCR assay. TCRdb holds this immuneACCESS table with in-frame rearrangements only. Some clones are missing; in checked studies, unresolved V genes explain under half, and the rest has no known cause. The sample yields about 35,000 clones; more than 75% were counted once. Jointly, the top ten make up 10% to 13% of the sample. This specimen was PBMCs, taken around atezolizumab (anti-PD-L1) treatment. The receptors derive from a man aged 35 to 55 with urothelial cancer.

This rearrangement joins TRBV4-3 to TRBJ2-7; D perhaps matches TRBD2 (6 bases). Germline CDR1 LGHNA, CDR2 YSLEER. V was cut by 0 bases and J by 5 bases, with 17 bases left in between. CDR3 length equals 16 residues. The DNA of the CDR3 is TGCGCCAGCAGCCAAGATTGGGGAGGCAGGGACGACGAGCAGTACTTC. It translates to CASSQDWGGRDDEQYF.

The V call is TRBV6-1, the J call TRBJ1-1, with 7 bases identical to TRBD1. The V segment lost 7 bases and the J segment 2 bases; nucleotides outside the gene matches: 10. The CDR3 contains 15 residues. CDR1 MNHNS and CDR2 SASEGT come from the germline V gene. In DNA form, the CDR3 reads TGTGCCAGCAACGGACAGGCGGTGATCAACACTGAAGCTTTCTTT. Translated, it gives CASNGQAVINTEAFF.

The CDR3 reads CASSSPAGEANTGELFF. In nucleotides, the CDR3 is TGTGCCAGCAGCTCTCCGGCGGGGGAAGCGAACACCGGGGAGCTGTTTTTT. The rearrangement uses TRBV13 and TRBJ2-2, with TRBD2 matching over 7 bases. The V gene end was trimmed by 4 bases and the J gene end by 0 bases; junction bases not matched to a gene: 8. Germline V CDR1 and CDR2: PRHDT, FYEKMQ (reference sequence). CDR3 length: 17 amino acids.

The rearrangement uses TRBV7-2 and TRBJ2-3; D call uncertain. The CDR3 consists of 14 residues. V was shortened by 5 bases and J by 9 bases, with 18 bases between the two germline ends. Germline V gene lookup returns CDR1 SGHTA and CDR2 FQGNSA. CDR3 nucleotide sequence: TGTGCCAGCAGCCTTCAAAGACTCGCTTTGACGCAGTATTTT. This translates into CASSLQRLALTQYF. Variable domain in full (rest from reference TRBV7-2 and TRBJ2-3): GAGVSQSPSNKVTEKGKDVELRCDPISGHTALYWYRQSLGQGLEFLIYFQGNSAPDKSGLPSDRFSAERTGGSVSTLTIQRTQQEDSAVYLCASSLQRLALTQYFGPGTRLTVL.

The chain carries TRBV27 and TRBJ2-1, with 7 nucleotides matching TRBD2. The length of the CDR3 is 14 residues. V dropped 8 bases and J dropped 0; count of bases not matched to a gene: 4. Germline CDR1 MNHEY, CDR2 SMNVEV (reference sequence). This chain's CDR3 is CASRLALSYNEQFF. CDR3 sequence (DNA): TGTGCCAGCCGACTAGCCCTCTCCTACAATGAGCAGTTCTTC.

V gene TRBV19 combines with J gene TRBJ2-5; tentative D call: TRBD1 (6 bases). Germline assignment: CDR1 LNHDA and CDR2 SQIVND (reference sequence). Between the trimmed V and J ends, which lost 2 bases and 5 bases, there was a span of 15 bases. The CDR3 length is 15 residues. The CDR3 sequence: CASSIRFGGGETQYF. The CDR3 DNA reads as TGTGCCAGTAGTATACGGTTTGGGGGCGGGGAGACCCAGTACTTC.

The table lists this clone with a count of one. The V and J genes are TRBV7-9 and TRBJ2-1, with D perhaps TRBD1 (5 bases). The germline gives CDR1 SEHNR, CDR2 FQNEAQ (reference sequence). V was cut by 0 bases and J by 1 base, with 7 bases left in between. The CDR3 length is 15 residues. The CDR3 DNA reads TGTGCCAGCAGCTTAGCGCAGGGTTCCTACAATGAGCAGTTCTTC. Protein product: CASSLAQGSYNEQFF.

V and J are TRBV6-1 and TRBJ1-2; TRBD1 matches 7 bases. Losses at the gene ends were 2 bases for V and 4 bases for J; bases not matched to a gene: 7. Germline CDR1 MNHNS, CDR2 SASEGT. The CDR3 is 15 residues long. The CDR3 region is CASSELQDRTYGYTF. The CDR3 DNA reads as TGTGCCAGCAGTGAACTTCAGGACAGGACCTATGGCTACACCTTC.

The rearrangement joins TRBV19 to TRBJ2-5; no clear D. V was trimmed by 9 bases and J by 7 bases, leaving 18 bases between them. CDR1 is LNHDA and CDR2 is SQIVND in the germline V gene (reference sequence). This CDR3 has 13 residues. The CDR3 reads CASRGQTPGTQYF. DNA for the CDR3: TGTGCCAGCCGCGGCCAAACTCCGGGGACCCAGTACTTC.

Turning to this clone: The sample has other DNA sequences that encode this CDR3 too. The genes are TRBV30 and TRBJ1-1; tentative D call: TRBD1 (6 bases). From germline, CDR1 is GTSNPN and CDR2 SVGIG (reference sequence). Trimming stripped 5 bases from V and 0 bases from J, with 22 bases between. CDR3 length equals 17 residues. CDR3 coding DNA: TGTGCCTGGGATGAGACGGGGGGCGACCTCATGAACACTGAAGCTTTCTTT. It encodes CAWDETGGDLMNTEAFF.

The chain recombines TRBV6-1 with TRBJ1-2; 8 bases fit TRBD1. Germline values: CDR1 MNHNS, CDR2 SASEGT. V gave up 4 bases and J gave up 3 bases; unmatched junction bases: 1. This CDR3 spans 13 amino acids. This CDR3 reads CASSGDRHYGYTF. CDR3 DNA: TGTGCCAGCAGTGGGGACAGGCACTATGGCTACACCTTC.